The next 18 T cell receptor beta chains were all read from a single sample in a study of blood T cells in healthy people across ages. Next came a second PCR, run for roughly 6 to 11 cycles, which used a sample-barcoded 5' primer along with a J-beta primer mix. TCRdb re-called the 5' RACE reads with MiXCR, one entry per CDR3 protein. The table has about 650,000 distinct CDR3 sequences, roughly 32% seen once. Sequencing was carried out using blood. All receptors come from a woman aged 80 or over in good health.

V and J are TRBV7-3 and TRBJ2-3, with D possibly being TRBD2 (5 bases). V lost 5 bases and J lost 4, with 16 bases in between. The length of the CDR3 is 15 residues. CDR1 and CDR2 from the germline V gene are SGHTA and FQGTGA. The CDR3 protein is CASSPSSRTADTQYF. As DNA, the CDR3 is TGTGCCAGCAGCCCTAGCAGTCGCACGGCAGATACGCAGTATTTT.

There are a few counts of this clonotype. J is TRBJ1-1 and V is TRBV9; D not resolved. The CDR3 has 13 residues. Looked up from germline, CDR1 is SGDLS and CDR2 is YYNGEE. With 4 bases removed from V and 0 bases from J, the gap between germline ends came to 7 bases. Here the CDR3 DNA reads TGTGCCAGCAGCCACGGCATGAACACTGAAGCTTTCTTT. Amino acids: CASSHGMNTEAFF.

The rearrangement joins TRBV7-2 to TRBJ2-3; TRBD2 aligns across 7 bases. Germline loops: CDR1 SGHTA, CDR2 FQGNSA. V dropped 1 base and J dropped 0; count of bases not matched to a gene: 7. This CDR3 contains 17 residues. CDR3 coding DNA: TGTGCCAGCAGCTTAGGTTCCAGCGGGGTTAGCACAGATACGCAGTATTTT. Translation: CASSLGSSGVSTDTQYF.

This clonotype was seen at least ten times. This chain connects TRBV7-9 to TRBJ1-5; D gene unclear. CDR3 length: 15 residues. Deletions cut 1 base from V and 5 bases from J, with 12 bases between. CDR1 SEHNR and CDR2 FQNEAQ come from the germline V gene (reference sequence). The chain's CDR3 is CASSLGGVEDQPQHF. The CDR3 bases are TGTGCCAGCAGCTTAGGCGGGGTGGAGGATCAGCCCCAGCATTTT.

This chain uses TRBV3-1 with TRBJ2-3; 8 positions match TRBD2. This CDR3 has 15 amino acids. Per germline, CDR1 LGHDT and CDR2 YNNKEL (reference sequence). V was clipped by 2 bases and J by 5 bases; unmatched bases: 6. DNA for the CDR3: TGTGCCAGCAGCCAATCACTAGCGGTGGGAGATACGCAGTATTTT. This translates into CASSQSLAVGDTQYF.

The sample holds many counts of this clonotype. A much more abundant neighbour one base away suggests this may be a read error. The J gene is TRBJ1-4, the V gene TRBV29-1; 7 bases align to TRBD1. The CDR3 has 13 residues. The germline V gene has CDR1 SQVTM and CDR2 ANQGSEA. CDR3 DNA: TGCAGCGTTGTTGAGACAGGGAATGAAAAACGGTTTTTT. Protein product: CSVVETGNEKRFF.

The count of this clonotype is one. The rearrangement joins TRBV29-1 to TRBJ2-7; D uncertain. With the DNA end fitting TRBJ2-5 better, the J assignment may be wrong. The CDR3 has 11 residues. Per the germline V gene, CDR1 is SQVTM and CDR2 is ANQGSEA. As DNA, the CDR3 is TGCAGCGTTCCATCGATGGAGACCCAGTACTTC. Translation: CSVPSMETQYF.

This sequence joins TRBV20-1 and TRBJ2-5; 8 bases line up with TRBD2. Germline-derived CDR1 and CDR2 are DFQATT and SNEGSKA (reference sequence). After removal of 5 bases from V and 5 bases from J, the junction contained 13 bases not matched to a gene. The CDR3 sequence is 15 residues long. The CDR3 nucleotides are TGCAGTGCTCCCCGGACAGCGGGGGCTTTGGAGACCCAGTACTTC. Its translation: CSAPRTAGALETQYF.

This clonotype was found a few times. The chain combines TRBV7-3 with TRBJ2-2; D is ambiguous. The germline gives CDR1 SGHTA, CDR2 FQGTGA. With 3 bases removed from V and 7 bases from J, the gap between germline ends came to 9 bases. The CDR3 sequence is 13 residues long. CDR3 nucleotide sequence: TGTGCCAGCAGCTTTACATCGGGCGGGGAGCTGTTTTTT. This codes for CASSFTSGGELFF.

Only one count was recorded for this clonotype. The V gene is TRBV4-2, the J gene TRBJ2-1; weak D call: TRBD2 (5 bases). The CDR3 consists of 14 residues. Germline V gene lookup returns CDR1 LGHNA and CDR2 YNFKEQ. Trimming cost V 3 bases and J 6 bases, with 12 bases left between them. The CDR3 bases are TGTGCCAGCAGCCATTTTGGACTCCTCAATGAGCAGTTCTTC. It translates to CASSHFGLLNEQFF.

This clonotype has at least ten counts. The chain combines TRBV5-1 with TRBJ2-6, with D possibly TRBD2 on 5 matching bases. Trimming cost V 1 base and J 0 bases, with 11 bases left between them. Germline-derived CDR1 and CDR2 are SGHRS and YFSETQ. The CDR3 is 17 amino acids. CDR3 in amino acids: CASSLMDSNSGANVLTF. The DNA for the CDR3 is TGCGCCAGCAGCTTGATGGACTCAAACTCTGGGGCCAACGTCCTGACTTTC. Full variable domain (outside the CDR3, taken from reference TRBV5-1 and TRBJ2-6): KAGVTQTPRYLIKTRGQQVTLSCSPISGHRSVSWYQQTPGQGLQFLFEYFSETQRNKGNFPGRFSGRQFSNSRSEMNVSTLELGDSALYLCASSLMDSNSGANVLTFGAGSRLTVL.

Only a few counts were recorded for this clonotype. This could be a read error, since a much larger clone is one nucleotide away. The chain couples TRBV7-2 to TRBJ2-7; 7 nucleotides align to TRBD2. The CDR3 totals 15 residues. Trimming cost V 3 bases and J 7 bases; bases outside gene matches: 12. The V gene's germline CDR1 is SGHTA and CDR2 FQGNSA. The CDR3 DNA reads TGTGCCAGCAGCTTCAGCGGGGTAACCTCGGGTGAGCAGTACTTC. Translation gives CASSFSGVTSGEQYF.

About this clonotype: A single base separates this from a much larger clone, so it may be a read error. This chain uses TRBV20-1 with TRBJ2-3; D might be TRBD2 (5 bases). The CDR3 covers 16 residues. The V end lost 6 bases, the J end lost 0 bases, and 19 bases lay between the germline ends. Germline CDR1 and CDR2: DFQATT and SNEGSKA (reference sequence). CDR3 DNA: TGCAGTGCAGAAGGCCATCGGGCGGGTAGCACAGATACGCAGTATTTT. Amino acids: CSAEGHRAGSTDTQYF.

The rearrangement links TRBV20-1 to TRBJ1-1; TRBD1 is a possible D gene (5 bases). Trimming removed 3 bases from V and 6 bases from J, with 14 bases in between. This CDR3 region has 13 residues. Germline V gives CDR1 DFQATT, CDR2 SNEGSKA (reference sequence). The CDR3 nucleotides read TGCAGTGCTAGGGACGGGACGAGCGCTGAAGCTTTCTTT. It encodes CSARDGTSAEAFF.

This clonotype was detected a few times. A much larger clonotype is one base distant, so this may be a read error. V and J are TRBV10-3 and TRBJ2-7; D is possibly TRBD1 or TRBD2 (6 bases each). From germline, CDR1 is ENHRY and CDR2 SYGVKD. The CDR3 has 13 residues. V was cut by 4 bases and J by 5 bases, with 12 bases left in between. The CDR3 reads CAISVVGGDEQYF. The CDR3, as DNA: TGTGCCATCAGTGTGGTGGGGGGCGACGAGCAGTACTTC.

At least ten counts were recorded for this clonotype. The chain carries TRBV4-2 and TRBJ2-1, with TRBD2 identical over 12 bases. Trimming cost V 0 bases and J 7 bases; bases outside gene matches: 4. The CDR3 is 16 amino acids. Germline CDR1 LGHNA, CDR2 YNFKEQ. The CDR3 spells CASSQDTSGGRNEQFF. CDR3 in DNA: TGTGCCAGCAGCCAAGATACTAGCGGGGGGAGGAATGAGCAGTTCTTC.

This clonotype was seen ten or more times. The rearrangement links TRBV20-1 to TRBJ1-2, with no clear D. The CDR3 is 13 amino acids. In germline, CDR1 is DFQATT, CDR2 SNEGSKA (reference sequence). Trimming shortened V by 1 base and J by 0 bases, and 6 bases separated the two germline ends. This chain's CDR3 is CSARAGANYGYTF. CDR3 sequence (DNA): TGCAGTGCTAGAGCTGGCGCTAACTATGGCTACACCTTC.

In regard to this clonotype: A read error is possible here, since a much larger clone lies one base away. The V gene is TRBV10-3, the J gene TRBJ2-7, with D perhaps matching TRBD2 (5 bases). The V and J ends lost 4 bases and 7 bases respectively, with 11 bases between them. The germline gives CDR1 ENHRY, CDR2 SYGVKD. This CDR3 is built from 12 residues. CDR3 sequence: CAISGGLDEQYF. CDR3 bases: TGTGCCATCAGTGGAGGGCTGGATGAGCAGTACTTC.